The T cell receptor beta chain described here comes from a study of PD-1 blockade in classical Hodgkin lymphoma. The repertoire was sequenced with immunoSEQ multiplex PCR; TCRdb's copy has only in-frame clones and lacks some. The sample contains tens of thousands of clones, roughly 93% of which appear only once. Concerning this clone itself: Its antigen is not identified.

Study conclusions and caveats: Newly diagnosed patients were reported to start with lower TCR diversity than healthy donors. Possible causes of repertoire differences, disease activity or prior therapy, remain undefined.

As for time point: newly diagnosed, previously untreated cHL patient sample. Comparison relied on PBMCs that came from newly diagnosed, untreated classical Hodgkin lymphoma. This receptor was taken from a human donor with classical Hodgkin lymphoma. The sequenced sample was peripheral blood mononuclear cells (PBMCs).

CDR3 sequence reads: CASSRDSPGGYTF. CDR3 DNA sequence: TGTGCCAGCAGCCGAGACAGTCCGGGAGGCTACACCTTC. The genes are TRBV5-4 and TRBJ1-2; D might be TRBD1 (5 bases). The CDR3 length is 13 residues. The germline CDR1 and CDR2 sequences are SGHNT and YYREEE (reference sequence). The V and J ends lost 4 bases and 8 bases respectively, with 15 bases between them.